The clone carrying this TCR beta chain was recorded at least ten times. Its cognate antigen is unknown. Template switching added a universal primer site, and cDNA bore unique molecular identifiers. MiXCR, run by TCRdb on the 5' RACE reads, gives a single entry per CDR3 protein. Of 350,000 to 450,000 distinct CDR3 sequences in the sample, less than 20% were seen once. Trimming stripped 4 bases from V and 4 bases from J, with 17 bases between. Germline loops: CDR1 SGHVS, CDR2 FNYEAQ. CDR3 length: 16 residues. This sample stems from a study of identical twins. Study conclusions and caveats: Insertions ran lower in abundant cord blood beta clonotypes, though not in memory repertoires.

The sequence was collected from a man aged 45-65 years in good health. This chain connects TRBV7-6 to TRBJ1-3; D possibly corresponds to TRBD1 (5 bases). The sequencing sample was made of naive T cells sorted from blood. Here the CDR3 reads CASSWAFRGTGNTIYF. The CDR3 nucleotides read TGTGCCAGCAGCTGGGCTTTTCGAGGGACCGGAAACACCATATATTTT.